This T cell receptor beta chain is from a study of tumor-infiltrating lymphocytes in primary liver carcinoma. Background on the study: Maximum tumor diameters ranged from about 4 to 10 cm, stage T1-T3 N0M0. Study conclusions and caveats: With p = 0.039, the top-250-clone fraction in tumors significantly exceeded that in blood.

The researchers obtained blood RNA from unsorted whole blood and also extracted germline DNA. With 500 ng total RNA as template and a constant-region primer, TCR beta cDNA was made. Modified slightly, ARM-PCR produced TCR beta libraries over three nested multiplex PCR rounds. Both of the initial two PCR rounds ran for around 9 cycles and employed TRBV1-TRBV30 forward primers alongside a C-beta reverse primer. TCRdb reprocessed the multiplex PCR reads with MiXCR, giving one entry per CDR3 protein. The profile shows fewer than 350,000 distinct CDR3 sequences, 65% of them singletons. The CDR3 consists of 13 residues. Germline CDR1 MNHEY, CDR2 SVGEGT. This clonotype appeared a single time. Its antigen is unknown. This clone may be a read error of a much larger clone one base away.

What was sequenced was peripheral blood. The chain uses TRBV6-2 or TRBV6-3 and TRBJ2-5, with a weak D call TRBD1 (6 bases). The source of this sequence is a man aged 35 to 55 with primary liver carcinoma and hepatitis B virus infection. DNA of the CDR3: TGTGCCAGCACTTACAGGGCCCAAGAGACCCAGTACTTC. Translation: CASTYRAQETQYF.